A selection of T cell receptor beta chains follows, all from one sample in a study of T cells in Graves' hyperthyroidism and ophthalmopathy. A single record per CDR3 protein comes from TCRdb applying MiXCR to the multiplex PCR reads. Of under 300,000 distinct CDR3 sequences listed, approximately 14% are singletons. Sample: blood. Every receptor here comes from a woman between 35 and 50 years old with Graves' hyperthyroidism that later progressed to Graves' ophthalmopathy. Both conserved end residues are part of each CDR3. Some rows mark clone size as missing; the rest say once, few, many or name a class of expanded clone.

v_gene | abundance | CDR3aa
TRBV27 | many | CASSFYPPQGHAGEQYF
TRBV7-9 | few | CASSPGHGDQPQHF
TRBV6-5 | few | CASSYDRAATEAFF
TRBV9 | few | CASSVAVTSTDTQYF
TRBV12-3/TRBV12-4 | NA | CASYRDLSIGELFF
TRBV4-1 | NA | CASCQDPQFGTEYF
TRBV5-4 | NA | CASSLPYSYNEQFF
TRBV3-1 | many | CASSQDEGVYSYNSPLHF
TRBV28 | many | CASSYDMGRGNIQYF
TRBV20-1 | many | CSASPGLGPPYEQYF
TRBV28 | NA | CASSRAGGNGYTF
TRBV27 | many | CASSFQVSNEQFF
TRBV7-6 | many | CASSLGQPGETQYF
TRBV28 | few | CASSEGGGDEQYF
TRBV20-1 | many | CSARTDGNQPQHF
TRBV24-1 | many | CATSDHPTGPPKGAFF
TRBV5-4 | many | CASSLNGGGELFF
TRBV6-1 | many | CASRGPASGNTIYF
TRBV30 | once | CAWSGNRGRTYEQYF
TRBV6-1 | many | CASSPYLTSFISYNEQFF
TRBV12-3/TRBV12-4 | many | CASSHGQGTPYEQYF
TRBV6-5 | NA | CASSYSLGQGSSMNTEAFF
TRBV3-1 | many | CASSSGNPGVGETQYF
TRBV10-2 | few | CATSGGGEETQYF
TRBV11-2 | many | CASSFDRGELFF
TRBV20-1 | many | CSAPGPGDGNEQFF
TRBV30 | few | CAWSSAGVDSGELFF